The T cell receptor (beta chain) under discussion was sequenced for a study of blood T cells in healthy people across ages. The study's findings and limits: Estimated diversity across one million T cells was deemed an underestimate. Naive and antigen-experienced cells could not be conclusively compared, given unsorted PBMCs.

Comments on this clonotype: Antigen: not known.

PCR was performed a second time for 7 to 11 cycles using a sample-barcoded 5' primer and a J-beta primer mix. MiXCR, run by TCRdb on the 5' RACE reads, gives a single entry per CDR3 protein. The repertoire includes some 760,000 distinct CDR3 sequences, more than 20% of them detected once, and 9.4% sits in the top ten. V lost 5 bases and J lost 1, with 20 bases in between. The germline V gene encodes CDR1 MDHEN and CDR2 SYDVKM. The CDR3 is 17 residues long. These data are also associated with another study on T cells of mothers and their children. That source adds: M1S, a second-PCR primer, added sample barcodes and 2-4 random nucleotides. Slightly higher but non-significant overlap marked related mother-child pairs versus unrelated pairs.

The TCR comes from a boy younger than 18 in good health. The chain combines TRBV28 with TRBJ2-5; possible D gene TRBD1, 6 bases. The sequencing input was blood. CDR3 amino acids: CASSLPTGPVSQETQYF. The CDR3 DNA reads TGTGCCAGCAGTCTCCCTACAGGGCCAGTAAGCCAAGAGACCCAGTACTTC.